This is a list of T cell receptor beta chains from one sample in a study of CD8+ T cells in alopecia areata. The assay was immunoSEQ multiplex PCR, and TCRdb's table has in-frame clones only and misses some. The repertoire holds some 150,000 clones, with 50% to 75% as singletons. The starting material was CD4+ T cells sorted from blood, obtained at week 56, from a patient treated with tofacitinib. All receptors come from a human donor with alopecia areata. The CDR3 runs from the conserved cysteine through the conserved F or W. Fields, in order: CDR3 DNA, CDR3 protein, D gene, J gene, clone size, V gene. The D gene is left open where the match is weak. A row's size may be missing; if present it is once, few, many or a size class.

DNA: TGTGCCAGCAGCCCCCGTCAGGCTATGGGCTACACCTTC
CDR3: CASSPRQAMGYTF
D: .
J: TRBJ1-2
size: .
V: TRBV9

DNA: TGCGCCAGCGGGGGACAGGGTCAACGAGAGACCCAGTACTTC
CDR3: CASGGQGQRETQYF
D: TRBD1
J: TRBJ2-5
size: .
V: TRBV5-1

DNA: TGCAGCGGGGGACTAGCCGGCACCGGGGAGCTGTTTTTT
CDR3: CSGGLAGTGELFF
D: TRBD2
J: TRBJ2-2
size: .
V: TRBV29-1

DNA: TGTGCCAGCAGCCGACAGGGGATGGATGAGCAGTTCTTC
CDR3: CASSRQGMDEQFF
D: TRBD1
J: TRBJ2-1
size: .
V: TRBV7-3

DNA: TGTGCCAGCAGCACCGGCGGGGAGACCCAGTACTTC
CDR3: CASSTGGETQYF
D: .
J: TRBJ2-5
size: .
V: TRBV11-1

DNA: TGTGCCAGCAGCCCGGGGTGGGGGAACACTGAAGCTTTCTTT
CDR3: CASSPGWGNTEAFF
D: .
J: TRBJ1-1
size: once
V: TRBV11-2

DNA: TGCGCCAGCAGCAGATGGGACAGGGAGGGCTACACCTTC
CDR3: CASSRWDREGYTF
D: TRBD1
J: TRBJ1-2
size: .
V: TRBV5-1

DNA: TGTGCCAGCAGCTCCGGGACAGGGCGGGGTCAGCCCCAGCATTTT
CDR3: CASSSGTGRGQPQHF
D: TRBD1
J: TRBJ1-5
size: .
V: TRBV7-9

DNA: TGTGCCAGCAGCTTAAGAGCGTCCCGGCAGTACTTC
CDR3: CASSLRASRQYF
D: .
J: TRBJ2-7
size: .
V: TRBV6-6

DNA: TGTGCCAGCAGTTTAGAGGGACAGGCAACCTACAATGAGCAGTTCTTC
CDR3: CASSLEGQATYNEQFF
D: TRBD1
J: TRBJ2-1
size: .
V: TRBV27

DNA: TGCAGCGTTGGCAGGCAGCTGAACACTGAAGCTTTCTTT
CDR3: CSVGRQLNTEAFF
D: .
J: TRBJ1-1
size: few
V: TRBV29-1

DNA: TGCAGCGTTGTGGCTGGGAACGAGCAGTACTTC
CDR3: CSVVAGNEQYF
D: .
J: TRBJ2-7
size: few
V: TRBV29-1

DNA: TGTGCCAGCAGCCCCGGCGGTTTGGGGGTGTATGGCTACACCTTC
CDR3: CASSPGGLGVYGYTF
D: .
J: TRBJ1-2
size: .
V: TRBV7-8

DNA: TGCGCCAGCAGCTTGGAGACCCCCACAGATACGCAGTATTTT
CDR3: CASSLETPTDTQYF
D: .
J: TRBJ2-3
size: .
V: TRBV5-1

DNA: TGTGCCAGCACCCCTTGGGGGGCGCGTACAGATACGCAGTATTTT
CDR3: CASTPWGARTDTQYF
D: .
J: TRBJ2-3
size: .
V: TRBV6-5

DNA: TGCGCCAGCAGCTTGGACGCCTACAGGGGCGAGCAGTACTTC
CDR3: CASSLDAYRGEQYF
D: TRBD1
J: TRBJ2-7
size: .
V: TRBV5-1

DNA: TGCAGCGCCCTGGGGAGGGCGAACACCGGGGAGCTGTTTTTT
CDR3: CSALGRANTGELFF
D: TRBD2
J: TRBJ2-2
size: .
V: TRBV29-1